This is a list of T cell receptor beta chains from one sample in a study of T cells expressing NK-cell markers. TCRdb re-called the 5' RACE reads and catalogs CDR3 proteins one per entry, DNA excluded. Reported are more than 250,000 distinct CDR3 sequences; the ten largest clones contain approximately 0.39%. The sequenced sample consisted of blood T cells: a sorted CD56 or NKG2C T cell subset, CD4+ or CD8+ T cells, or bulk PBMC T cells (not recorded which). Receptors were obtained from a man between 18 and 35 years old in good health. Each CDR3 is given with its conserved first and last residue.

CDR3 protein: CSAAPTVNTEAFF
CDR3 length: 13
V gene: TRBV20-1
J gene: TRBJ1-1

CDR3 protein: CASSLSYSGTYNEQFF
CDR3 length: 16
V gene: TRBV4-3
J gene: TRBJ2-1

CDR3 protein: CASNAQYNEQFF
CDR3 length: 12
V gene: TRBV6-2/TRBV6-3
J gene: TRBJ2-1

CDR3 protein: CSARGQPTDSNQPQHF
CDR3 length: 16
V gene: TRBV20-1
J gene: TRBJ1-5

CDR3 protein: CASSPVRDSSYEQYF
CDR3 length: 15
V gene: TRBV18
J gene: TRBJ2-7

CDR3 protein: CASSGEHTEAFF
CDR3 length: 12
V gene: TRBV18
J gene: TRBJ1-1

CDR3 protein: CASSLGTNTGELFF
CDR3 length: 14
V gene: TRBV11-2
J gene: TRBJ2-2

CDR3 protein: CASSYSSQVTRTGELFF
CDR3 length: 17
V gene: TRBV6-5
J gene: TRBJ2-2

CDR3 protein: CASGSPSSYEQYF
CDR3 length: 13
V gene: TRBV27
J gene: TRBJ2-7

CDR3 protein: CASSLGRNSPLHF
CDR3 length: 13
V gene: TRBV12-3/TRBV12-4
J gene: TRBJ1-6

CDR3 protein: CASRVTSGIQETQYF
CDR3 length: 15
V gene: TRBV12-3/TRBV12-4
J gene: TRBJ2-5

CDR3 protein: CATSTLAGPKLYNEQFF
CDR3 length: 17
V gene: TRBV15
J gene: TRBJ2-1

CDR3 protein: CASSYSRINSGNTIYF
CDR3 length: 16
V gene: TRBV6-5
J gene: TRBJ1-3

CDR3 protein: CAWRGPSNEKLFF
CDR3 length: 13
V gene: TRBV30
J gene: TRBJ1-4

CDR3 protein: CASSLEALLTGELFF
CDR3 length: 15
V gene: TRBV5-1
J gene: TRBJ2-2

CDR3 protein: CASEGGYQETQYF
CDR3 length: 13
V gene: TRBV3-1
J gene: TRBJ2-5

CDR3 protein: CATSDTRQGANVLTF
CDR3 length: 15
V gene: TRBV24-1
J gene: TRBJ2-6

CDR3 protein: CASSLVPRNLYNEQFF
CDR3 length: 16
V gene: TRBV5-5
J gene: TRBJ2-1

CDR3 protein: CASRTVSTDTQYF
CDR3 length: 13
V gene: TRBV12-3/TRBV12-4
J gene: TRBJ2-3

CDR3 protein: CASSRNSEAFF
CDR3 length: 11
V gene: TRBV3-1
J gene: TRBJ1-1